Sequencing of this TCR beta chain was carried out in a study of blood T cell repertoires in COVID-19. Study summary: There were acute and convalescent COVID-19 samples, and they came from the United States, Italy and Spain. Sources were T cells, B-cell-depleted T cells, or PBMCs; the material itself was cDNA or gDNA.

This CDR3 contains 13 residues. The germline V and J ends were trimmed by 4 bases and 8 bases, with 10 bases remaining between them. Per the germline V gene, CDR1 is SGDLS and CDR2 is YYNGEE. Per the original methods: Estimated nucleated cell counts came from reference gene primer amplification. Some clones are missing from TCRdb's copy, which holds only in-frame ones; the method was immunoSEQ multiplex PCR. V and J calls and clone size follow that table, whereas D and trimming were derived from the DNA. This sample yields some 64,000 clones, of which more than 60% are seen a single time; roughly 20% belongs to the top ten.

The chain combines TRBV9 with TRBJ1-6; D gene uncertain. This receptor was taken from a man in his sixties with acute or convalescent COVID-19. The sequenced material came from peripheral blood. This CDR3 is CASSPRTDSPLHF. The CDR3 DNA reads as TGTGCCAGCAGCCCACGTACGGATTCACCCCTCCACTTT.